These 4 T cell receptor beta chains were sequenced from one sample in a study of OX40 agonist ivuxolimab in advanced cancers. Some clones are missing from TCRdb's copy, which holds only in-frame ones; the method was immunoSEQ multiplex PCR. The sample has over 70,000 clones; about 90% are singletons. The material was CD4+ or CD8+ T cells sorted from blood, obtained in a trial of the OX40 agonist ivuxolimab. Receptors were obtained from an adult with an advanced solid tumor such as melanoma, head and neck, liver or kidney cancer.

The rearrangement uses TRBV7-9 and TRBJ2-1; 11 bases line up with TRBD1. The V gene's germline CDR1 is SEHNR and CDR2 FQNEAQ (reference sequence). This CDR3 comprises 17 residues. V was pared by 4 bases and J by 6 bases, with 11 bases of the junction left unmatched. The CDR3 loop is CASSSRMTGTGGNEQFF. The CDR3 DNA reads as TGTGCCAGCAGCTCCCGAATGACCGGGACAGGGGGCAATGAGCAGTTCTTC.

This chain uses TRBV5-4 with TRBJ2-3; D gene uncertain. Trimming shortened V by 4 bases and J by 6 bases, and 12 bases separated the two germline ends. The CDR3 totals 13 residues. Germline CDR1 reads SGHNT; CDR2 reads YYREEE (reference sequence). CDR3 DNA: TGTGCCAGCAGCCTAGGATTCGGGGATACGCAGTATTTT. Translation: CASSLGFGDTQYF.

The chain carries TRBV19 and TRBJ1-2; 9 nucleotides align to TRBD1. V was pared by 5 bases and J by 8 bases, with 12 bases of the junction left unmatched. Looked up from germline, CDR1 is LNHDA and CDR2 is SQIVND (reference sequence). The CDR3 length is 15 residues. CDR3 region: CASSVGQGTRMGYTF. The CDR3 nucleotides read TGTGCCAGTAGTGTGGGACAGGGCACGCGAATGGGCTACACCTTC.

The rearrangement joins TRBV28 to TRBJ2-7, with a tentative D call TRBD2 (5 bases). This CDR3 region has 18 residues. Trimming cost V 2 bases and J 1 base, with 21 bases left between them. The germline gives CDR1 MDHEN, CDR2 SYDVKM. The CDR3 here is CASSLPMARRANSYEQYF. CDR3 sequence (DNA): TGTGCCAGCAGTTTACCAATGGCCCGGCGGGCGAATTCCTACGAGCAGTACTTC.